The 19 T cell receptor beta chains listed next were all sequenced from one sample in a study of blood T cell repertoires in COVID-19. Data came from immunoSEQ multiplex PCR; TCRdb stores just in-frame clones and leaves some out. In the table there are about 180,000 clones, about four fifths of which are singletons. Sequencing input: peripheral blood. The receptors shown here come from a woman aged 70-85 years with COVID-19, enrolled during active disease.

This clone has a single count. V gene TRBV2 combines with J gene TRBJ1-1, with D possibly matching TRBD1 (6 bases). The CDR3 sequence is 14 residues long. Germline lookup yields CDR1 SNHLY and CDR2 FYNNEI. V shed 6 bases and J shed 0 bases, with 11 bases lying between them. The DNA of the CDR3 is TGTGCCAGCAGCCGACAGGTCCTGAACACTGAAGCTTTCTTT. It encodes CASSRQVLNTEAFF.

This sequence joins TRBV5-1 and TRBJ2-3; 14 positions match TRBD2. The CDR3 extends over 16 amino acids. Germline V gene lookup returns CDR1 SGHRS and CDR2 YFSETQ. V lost 3 bases to trimming and J lost 6 bases; unmatched junction nucleotides: 6. The CDR3 nucleotides read TGCGCCAGCAGCTCCCGACTAGCGGGAGGGCCGGATACGCAGTATTTT. Translated, it gives CASSSRLAGGPDTQYF.

The chain carries TRBV19 and TRBJ2-1; D perhaps matches TRBD1 (5 bases). In germline, CDR1 is LNHDA, CDR2 SQIVND (reference sequence). The CDR3 is 14 residues long. V was shortened by 10 bases and J by 0 bases, with 13 bases between the two germline ends. The CDR3 spells CATNRQSSYNEQFF. Here the CDR3 DNA reads TGTGCCACCAACAGGCAGAGCTCCTACAATGAGCAGTTCTTC. The full variable domain, rest sourced from reference TRBV19 and TRBJ2-1, is DGGITQSPKYLFRKEGQNVTLSCEQNLNHDAMYWYRQDPGQGLRLIYYSQIVNDFQKGDIAEGYSVSREKKESFPLTVTSAQKNPTAFYLCATNRQSSYNEQFFGPGTRLTVL.

The rearrangement joins TRBV5-1 to TRBJ1-1, with 7 bases lining up with TRBD1. The CDR3 consists of 19 residues. V was pared by 4 bases and J by 0 bases, with 18 bases of the junction left unmatched. Germline V gene sequence: CDR1 SGHRS, CDR2 YFSETQ. The CDR3 sequence is CASSPSRRGQSSMNTEAFF. The CDR3 DNA reads TGCGCCAGCAGCCCCTCCCGAAGGGGACAGTCAAGTATGAACACTGAAGCTTTCTTT.

This clone has only one observation. CDR3 sequence: CASSEQGRSYNEQFF. The CDR3 bases are TGTGCCAGCAGTGAACAGGGTCGGTCCTACAATGAGCAGTTCTTC. The rearrangement uses TRBV6-1 and TRBJ2-1; D may be TRBD1 (5 bases). V lost 2 bases and J 1 base, leaving 9 bases between the germline ends. The CDR3 length is 15 residues. CDR1 MNHNS and CDR2 SASEGT come from the germline V gene.

The chain links TRBV18 to TRBJ2-5, with TRBD1 identical over 8 bases. CDR1 is KGHSH and CDR2 is LQKENI in the germline V gene. The CDR3 spans 16 residues. With 4 bases clipped from V and 3 bases from J, the junction kept 10 bases outside the gene matches. CDR3 loop: CASSLLDPDREETQYF. The CDR3 DNA is TGTGCCAGCTCACTCTTGGACCCGGACAGGGAAGAGACCCAGTACTTC.

The chain is built from TRBV6-2 or TRBV6-3 and TRBJ2-3, with D perhaps TRBD2 (6 bases). The length of the CDR3 is 16 residues. CDR1 is MNHEY, CDR2 SVGEGT, per germline. V dropped 3 bases and J dropped 3 bases, with 16 bases sitting between them. This chain's CDR3 is CASSYGRDPRTDTQYF. In DNA, the CDR3 is TGTGCCAGCAGTTATGGGCGGGATCCCCGAACAGATACGCAGTATTTT.

This chain connects TRBV11-2 to TRBJ1-2, with unresolved D. CDR1 is SGHAT, CDR2 FQNNGV, per germline. Trimming took off 5 bases at V and 9 bases at J, with 25 bases between the two ends. The CDR3 consists of 16 residues. CDR3 coding DNA: TGTGCCAGCAGCCTCTCCTGGCGCGGCTCCGCGGCGAGCTACACCTTC. It translates to CASSLSWRGSAASYTF.

The V and J genes are TRBV5-8 and TRBJ1-2; 7 nucleotides agree with TRBD1. The CDR3 is 14 residues long. Germline V gene lookup returns CDR1 SGHTS and CDR2 YDEGEE. Trimming took 4 bases from V and 8 from J; bases not matched to a gene: 11. In nucleotides, the CDR3 is TGTGCCAGCAGCCCGGGACAGCCGCCGTCGGGCTACACCTTC. It codes for CASSPGQPPSGYTF.

This chain joins TRBV19 and TRBJ1-2; TRBD1 agrees at 10 bases. Trimming cost V 0 bases and J 3 bases; bases outside gene matches: 4. The CDR3 has 16 residues. The germline gives CDR1 LNHDA, CDR2 SQIVND (reference sequence). Written as DNA, the CDR3 is TGTGCCAGTAGTATAGAGGGGACAGGGGCCTACTATGGCTACACCTTC. Protein sequence: CASSIEGTGAYYGYTF.

V is TRBV2 and J is TRBJ2-2; D is possibly TRBD2 (6 bases). This CDR3 has 15 residues. Germline lookup yields CDR1 SNHLY and CDR2 FYNNEI. V lost 8 bases and J 0 bases, leaving 13 bases between the germline ends. The CDR3 region has the DNA TGTGCCAGCTATACCCGGACTACGAACACCGGGGAGCTGTTTTTT. This translates into CASYTRTTNTGELFF. Complete variable domain (other parts from reference TRBV2 and TRBJ2-2): EPEVTQTPSHQVTQMGQEVILRCVPISNHLYFYWYRQILGQKVEFLVSFYNNEISEKSEIFDDQFSVERPDGSNFTLKIRSTKLEDSAMYFCASYTRTTNTGELFFGEGSRLTVL.

J is TRBJ2-7 and V is TRBV2; TRBD2 matches at 8 bases. Germline V lookup: CDR1 SNHLY, CDR2 FYNNEI. The CDR3 consists of 14 residues. The junction had 11 bases not matched to a gene; V was cut back by 8 bases and J by 5 bases. The CDR3 DNA reads as TGTGCCAGCGGATCCGGGACTAGTAACCACGAGCAGTACTTC. It encodes CASGSGTSNHEQYF.

This clone was detected only a few times. The chain links TRBV10-3 to TRBJ2-3; 9 nucleotides match TRBD1. Germline V gives CDR1 ENHRY, CDR2 SYGVKD. The CDR3 is 18 residues long. V dropped 2 bases and J dropped 2; count of bases not matched to a gene: 11. DNA for the CDR3: TGTGCCATCAGTGAGACCGAACAACAGGGGGCTATCACAGATACGCAGTATTTT. Translation: CAISETEQQGAITDTQYF.

The chain carries TRBV11-3 and TRBJ2-1, with D unresolved. Trimming pared 5 bases from V and 0 bases from J, leaving 11 bases between. The CDR3 length is 15 residues. The germline V gene encodes CDR1 SGHNT and CDR2 YENEEA. CDR3 in DNA: TGTGCCAGCAGCGTTGACACGAGCTCCTACAATGAGCAGTTCTTC. This translates into CASSVDTSSYNEQFF.

The table lists this clone with a count of one. The chain joins TRBV9 to TRBJ2-3; D remains ambiguous. The CDR3 has 13 amino acids. Germline CDR1 is SGDLS and CDR2 is YYNGEE. Trimming took off 0 bases at V and 5 bases at J, with 7 bases between the two ends. CDR3 nucleotides: TGTGCCAGCAGCGTAGATCCGGGAGATACGCAGTATTTT. Translated, it gives CASSVDPGDTQYF. The full variable domain, in which reference TRBV9 and TRBJ2-3 provide the parts outside the CDR3, is DSGVTQTPKHLITATGQRVTLRCSPRSGDLSVYWYQQSLDQGLQFLIQYYNGEERAKGNILERFSAQQFPDLHSELNLSSLELGDSALYFCASSVDPGDTQYFGPGTRLTVL.

V and J are TRBV2 and TRBJ1-1; D is uncertain. There are 15 residues in the CDR3. V lost 4 bases and J lost 0, with 12 bases in between. Germline-derived CDR1 and CDR2 are SNHLY and FYNNEI. Here the CDR3 DNA reads TGTGCCAGCAGTGCCTACAGTCTTTTGAACACTGAAGCTTTCTTT. It specifies CASSAYSLLNTEAFF.

CDR3 bases: TGTGCCAGCTCACCCGGGACAGGGGACATTGAAGCTTTCTTT. It yields the protein CASSPGTGDIEAFF. This chain connects TRBV18 to TRBJ1-1; 10 positions agree with TRBD1. V dropped 3 bases and J dropped 7; count of bases not matched to a gene: 5. The CDR3 length is 14 residues. Germline loops: CDR1 KGHSH, CDR2 LQKENI. The full variable domain, completed using reference TRBV18 and TRBJ1-1, is NAGVMQNPRHLVRRRGQEARLRCSPMKGHSHVYWYRQLPEEGLKFMVYLQKENIIDESGMPKERFSAEFPKEGPSILRIQQVVRGDSAAYFCASSPGTGDIEAFFGQGTRLTVV.

The chain carries TRBV7-2 and TRBJ1-2; TRBD1 is a possible D gene (5 bases). V was trimmed by 1 base and J by 4 bases, leaving 19 bases between them. Germline CDR1 and CDR2: SGHTA and FQGNSA. The CDR3 has 17 residues. CDR3 sequence reads: CASSLGGQGSIRYGYTF. The CDR3 coding sequence is TGTGCCAGCAGCTTAGGTGGGCAGGGATCAATACGCTATGGCTACACCTTC.

The chain recombines TRBV7-9 with TRBJ2-4; a weak D match, TRBD2 (5 bases). This CDR3 region has 19 residues. The germline V gene encodes CDR1 SEHNR and CDR2 FQNEAQ (reference sequence). V lost 5 bases and J 6 bases, leaving 29 bases between the germline ends. This chain's CDR3 is CASSPGGGYGSVQRNIQYF. CDR3 coding DNA: TGTGCCAGCAGCCCCGGCGGAGGATATGGGTCAGTTCAGAGAAACATTCAGTACTTC.